This T cell receptor beta chain derives from a study of T cell changes during pregnancy in multiple sclerosis. The CDR3 spans 14 residues. Unmatched junction bases numbered 3, after V lost 3 bases and J lost 0 bases. Germline loops: CDR1 SQVTM, CDR2 ANQGSEA. Clones were read by immunoSEQ multiplex PCR, and TCRdb kept only the in-frame ones, dropping some. The table lists about 52,000 clones, more than 80% of them singletons. The origin of this receptor is a female donor with multiple sclerosis, enrolled in a pregnancy study. The input for sequencing was CD4+ T cells from peripheral blood mononuclear cells, taken before pregnancy. The rearrangement links TRBV29-1 to TRBJ2-7; TRBD2 matches at 9 bases. CDR3 bases: TGCAGCGTTGAGGAAGCGGGAGGCTCCTACGAGCAGTACTTC. The encoded protein is CSVEEAGGSYEQYF.